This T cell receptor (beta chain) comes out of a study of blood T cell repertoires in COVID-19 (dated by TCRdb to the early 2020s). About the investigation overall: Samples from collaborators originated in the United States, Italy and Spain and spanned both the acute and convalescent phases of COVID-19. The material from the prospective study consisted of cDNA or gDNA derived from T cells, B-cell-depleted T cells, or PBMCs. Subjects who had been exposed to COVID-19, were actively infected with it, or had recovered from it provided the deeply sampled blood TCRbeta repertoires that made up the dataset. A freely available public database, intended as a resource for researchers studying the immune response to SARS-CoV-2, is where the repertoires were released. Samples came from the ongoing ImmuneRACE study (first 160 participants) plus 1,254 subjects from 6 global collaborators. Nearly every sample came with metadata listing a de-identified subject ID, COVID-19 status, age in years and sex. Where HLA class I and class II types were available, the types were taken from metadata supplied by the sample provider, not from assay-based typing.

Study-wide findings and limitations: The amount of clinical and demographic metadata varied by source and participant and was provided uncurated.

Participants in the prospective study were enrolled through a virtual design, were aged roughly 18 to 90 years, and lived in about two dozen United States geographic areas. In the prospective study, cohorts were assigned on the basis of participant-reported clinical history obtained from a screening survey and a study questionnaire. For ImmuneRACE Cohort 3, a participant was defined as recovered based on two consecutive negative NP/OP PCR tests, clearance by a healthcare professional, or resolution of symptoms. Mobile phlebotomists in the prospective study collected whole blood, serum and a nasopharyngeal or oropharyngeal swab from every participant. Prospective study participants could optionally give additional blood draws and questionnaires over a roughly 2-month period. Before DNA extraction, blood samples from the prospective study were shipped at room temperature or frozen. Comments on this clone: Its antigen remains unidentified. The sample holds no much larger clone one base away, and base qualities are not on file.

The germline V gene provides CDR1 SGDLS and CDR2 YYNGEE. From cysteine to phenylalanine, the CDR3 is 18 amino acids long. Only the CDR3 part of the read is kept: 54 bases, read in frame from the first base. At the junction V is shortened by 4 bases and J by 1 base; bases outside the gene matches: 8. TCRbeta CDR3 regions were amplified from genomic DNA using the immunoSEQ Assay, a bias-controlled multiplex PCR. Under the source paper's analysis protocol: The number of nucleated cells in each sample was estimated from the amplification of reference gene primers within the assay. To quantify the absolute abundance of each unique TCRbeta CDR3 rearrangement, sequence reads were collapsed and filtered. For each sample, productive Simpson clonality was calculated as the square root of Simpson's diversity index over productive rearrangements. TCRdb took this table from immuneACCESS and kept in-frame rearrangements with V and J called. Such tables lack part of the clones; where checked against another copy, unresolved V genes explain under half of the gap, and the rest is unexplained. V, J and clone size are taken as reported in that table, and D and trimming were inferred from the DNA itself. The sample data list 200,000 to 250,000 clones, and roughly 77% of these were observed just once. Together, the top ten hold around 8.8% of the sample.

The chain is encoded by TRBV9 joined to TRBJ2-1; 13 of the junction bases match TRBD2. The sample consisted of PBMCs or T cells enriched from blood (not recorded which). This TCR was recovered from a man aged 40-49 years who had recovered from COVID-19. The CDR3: CASSPGTSGRGSYNEQFF. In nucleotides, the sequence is TGTGCCAGCAGCCCGGGAACTAGCGGGAGGGGGTCCTACAATGAGCAGTTCTTC.